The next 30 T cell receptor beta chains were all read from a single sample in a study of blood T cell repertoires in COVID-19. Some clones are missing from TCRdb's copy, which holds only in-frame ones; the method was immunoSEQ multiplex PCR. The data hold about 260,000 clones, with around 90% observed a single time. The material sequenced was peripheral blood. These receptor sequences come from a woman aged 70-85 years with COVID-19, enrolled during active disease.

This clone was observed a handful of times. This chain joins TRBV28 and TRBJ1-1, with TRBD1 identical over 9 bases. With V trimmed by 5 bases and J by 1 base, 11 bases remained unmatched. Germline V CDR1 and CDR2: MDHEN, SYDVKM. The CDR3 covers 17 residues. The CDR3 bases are TGTGCCAGCAGTGAACTTGGGACAGGGTTAGAGAACACTGAAGCTTTCTTT. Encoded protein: CASSELGTGLENTEAFF.

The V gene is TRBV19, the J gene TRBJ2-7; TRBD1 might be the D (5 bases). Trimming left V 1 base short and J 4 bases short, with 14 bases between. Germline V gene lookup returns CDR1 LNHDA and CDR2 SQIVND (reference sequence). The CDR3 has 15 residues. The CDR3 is CASSIAQGPAYEQYF. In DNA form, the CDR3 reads TGTGCCAGTAGTATAGCCCAGGGTCCGGCGTACGAGCAGTACTTC.

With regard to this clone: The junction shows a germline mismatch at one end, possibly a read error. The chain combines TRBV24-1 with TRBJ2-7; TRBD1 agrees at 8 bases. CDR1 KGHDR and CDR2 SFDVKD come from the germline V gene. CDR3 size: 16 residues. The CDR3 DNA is TGTGCCGCCAGACGTCCAGGGACAGGCCTTCGATACGAGCAGTACTTC. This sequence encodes CAARRPGTGLRYEQYF.

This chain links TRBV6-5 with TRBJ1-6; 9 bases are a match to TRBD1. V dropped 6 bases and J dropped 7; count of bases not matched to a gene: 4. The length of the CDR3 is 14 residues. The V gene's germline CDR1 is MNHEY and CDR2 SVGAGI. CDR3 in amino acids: CASSRQGVNSPLHF. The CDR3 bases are TGTGCCAGCAGCCGACAGGGGGTGAATTCACCCCTCCACTTT.

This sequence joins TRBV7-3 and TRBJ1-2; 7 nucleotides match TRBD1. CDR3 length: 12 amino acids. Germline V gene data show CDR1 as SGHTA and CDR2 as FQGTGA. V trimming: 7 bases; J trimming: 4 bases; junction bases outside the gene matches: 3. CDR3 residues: CASTDRAYGYTF. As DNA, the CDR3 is TGTGCCAGCACCGACAGGGCCTATGGCTACACCTTC.

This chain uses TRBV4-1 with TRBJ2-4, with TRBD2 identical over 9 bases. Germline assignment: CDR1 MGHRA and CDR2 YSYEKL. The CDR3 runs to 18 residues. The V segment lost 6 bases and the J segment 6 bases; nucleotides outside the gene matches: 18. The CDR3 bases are TGCGCCAGCAGTTCCAAGATGTTGGAGCGGGAGGTTCTAAACATTCAGTACTTC. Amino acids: CASSSKMLEREVLNIQYF.

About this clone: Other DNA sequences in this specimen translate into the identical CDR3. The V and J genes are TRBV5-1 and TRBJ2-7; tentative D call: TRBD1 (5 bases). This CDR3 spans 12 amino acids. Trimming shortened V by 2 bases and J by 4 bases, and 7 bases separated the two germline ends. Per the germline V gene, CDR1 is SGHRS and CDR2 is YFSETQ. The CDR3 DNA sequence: TGCGCCAGCAGCTTCGACAGTTACGAGCAGTACTTC. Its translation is CASSFDSYEQYF.

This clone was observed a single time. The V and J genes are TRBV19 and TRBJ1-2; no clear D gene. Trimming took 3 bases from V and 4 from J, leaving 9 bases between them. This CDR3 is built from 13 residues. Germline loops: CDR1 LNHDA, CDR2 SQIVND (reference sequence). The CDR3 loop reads CASSIAGGYGYTF. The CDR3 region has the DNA TGTGCCAGTAGTATTGCGGGCGGCTATGGCTACACCTTC.

CDR3 bases: TGTGCCAGCTCACCTCCTGGACAGGAGACGAATGAGCAGTTCTTC. It yields the protein CASSPPGQETNEQFF. The chain recombines TRBV27 with TRBJ2-1; TRBD1 agrees at 7 bases. J gave up 7 bases and V 8 bases, and 14 bases lay outside the gene matches. The CDR3 has 15 amino acids. Germline CDR1 and CDR2: MNHEY and SMNVEV (reference sequence).

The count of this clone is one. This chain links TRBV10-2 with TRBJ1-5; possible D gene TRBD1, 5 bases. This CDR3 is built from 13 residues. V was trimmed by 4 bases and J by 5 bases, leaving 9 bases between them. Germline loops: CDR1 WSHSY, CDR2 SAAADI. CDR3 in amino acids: CASSAGWDQPQHF. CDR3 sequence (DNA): TGCGCCAGCAGTGCAGGGTGGGATCAGCCCCAGCATTTT.

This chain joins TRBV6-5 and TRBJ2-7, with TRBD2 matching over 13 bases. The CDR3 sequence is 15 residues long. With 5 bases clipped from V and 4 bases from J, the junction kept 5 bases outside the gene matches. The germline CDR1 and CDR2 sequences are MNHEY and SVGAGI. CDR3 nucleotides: TGTGCCAGCAGTCTCCGACTAGCGGGAGGTTACGAGCAGTACTTC. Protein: CASSLRLAGGYEQYF.

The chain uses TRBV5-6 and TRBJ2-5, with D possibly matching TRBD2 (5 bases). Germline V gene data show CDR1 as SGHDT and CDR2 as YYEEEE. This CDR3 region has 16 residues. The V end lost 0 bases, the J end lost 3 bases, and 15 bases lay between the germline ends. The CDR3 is CASSLAGVSREETQYF. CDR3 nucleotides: TGTGCCAGCAGCTTGGCCGGGGTCTCGAGGGAAGAGACCCAGTACTTC.

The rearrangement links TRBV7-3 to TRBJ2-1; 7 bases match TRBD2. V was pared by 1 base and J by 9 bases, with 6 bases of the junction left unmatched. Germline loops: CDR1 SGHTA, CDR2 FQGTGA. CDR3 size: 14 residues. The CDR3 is CASSLNSGGGEQFF. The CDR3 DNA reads TGTGCCAGCAGCTTAAATAGTGGCGGGGGTGAGCAGTTCTTC.

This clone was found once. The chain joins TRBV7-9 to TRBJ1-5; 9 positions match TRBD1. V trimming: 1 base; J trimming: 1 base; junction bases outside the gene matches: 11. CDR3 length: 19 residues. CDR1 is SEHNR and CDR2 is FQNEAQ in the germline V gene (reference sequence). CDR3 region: CASSLGTGDIKQSNQPQHF. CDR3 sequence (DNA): TGTGCCAGCAGCTTAGGGACAGGGGACATCAAGCAAAGCAATCAGCCCCAGCATTTT.

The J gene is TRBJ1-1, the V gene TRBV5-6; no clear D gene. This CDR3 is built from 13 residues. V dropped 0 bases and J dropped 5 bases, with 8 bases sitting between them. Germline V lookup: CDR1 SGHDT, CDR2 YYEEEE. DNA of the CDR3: TGTGCCAGCAGCTTGGGCGAGGGTACTGAAGCTTTCTTT. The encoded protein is CASSLGEGTEAFF.

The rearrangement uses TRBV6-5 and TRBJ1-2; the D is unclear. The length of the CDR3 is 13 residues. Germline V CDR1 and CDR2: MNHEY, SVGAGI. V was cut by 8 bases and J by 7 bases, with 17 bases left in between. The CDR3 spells CASGDTSIGGYTF. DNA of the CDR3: TGTGCCAGCGGCGACACGTCGATTGGTGGCTACACCTTC.

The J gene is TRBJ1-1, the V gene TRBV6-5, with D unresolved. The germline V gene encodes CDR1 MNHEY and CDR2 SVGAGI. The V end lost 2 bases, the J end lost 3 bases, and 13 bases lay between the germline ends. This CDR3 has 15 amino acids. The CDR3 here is CASSYGLGFDTEAFF. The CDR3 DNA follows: TGTGCCAGCAGTTACGGGCTGGGTTTCGACACTGAAGCTTTCTTT.

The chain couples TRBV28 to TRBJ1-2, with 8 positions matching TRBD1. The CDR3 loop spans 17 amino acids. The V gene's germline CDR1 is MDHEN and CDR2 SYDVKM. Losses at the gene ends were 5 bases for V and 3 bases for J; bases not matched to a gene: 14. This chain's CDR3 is CASSPGTGLLTHYGYTF. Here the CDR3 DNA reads TGTGCCAGCAGTCCCGGGACAGGACTATTGACACACTATGGCTACACCTTC.

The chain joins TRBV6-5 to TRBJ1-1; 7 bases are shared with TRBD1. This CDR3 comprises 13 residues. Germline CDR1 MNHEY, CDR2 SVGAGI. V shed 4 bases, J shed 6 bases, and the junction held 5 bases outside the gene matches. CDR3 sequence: CASSLGQDSEAFF. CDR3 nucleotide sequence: TGTGCCAGCAGTTTAGGACAGGACTCTGAAGCTTTCTTT.

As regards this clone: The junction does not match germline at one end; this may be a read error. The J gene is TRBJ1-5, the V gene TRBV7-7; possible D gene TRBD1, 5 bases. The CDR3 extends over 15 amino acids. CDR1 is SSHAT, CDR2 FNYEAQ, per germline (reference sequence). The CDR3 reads CASSLVRAGDQPQHF. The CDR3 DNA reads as TGTGCTAGCAGCTTAGTGCGGGCGGGGGATCAGCCCCAGCATTTT.

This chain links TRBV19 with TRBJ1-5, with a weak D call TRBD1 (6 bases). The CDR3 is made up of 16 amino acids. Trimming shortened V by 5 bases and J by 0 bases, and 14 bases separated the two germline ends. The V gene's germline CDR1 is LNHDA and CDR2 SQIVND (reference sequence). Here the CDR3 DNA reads TGTGCCAGTAGTTATAGACAGGAGCTTAGCAATCAGCCCCAGCATTTT. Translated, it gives CASSYRQELSNQPQHF.

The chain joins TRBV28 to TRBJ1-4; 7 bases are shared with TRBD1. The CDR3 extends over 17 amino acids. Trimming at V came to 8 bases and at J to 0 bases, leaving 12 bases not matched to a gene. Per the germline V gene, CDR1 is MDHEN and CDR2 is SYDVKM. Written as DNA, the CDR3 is TGTGCCAGCGGAAGACCGGGACAGCTGACAACTAATGAAAAACTGTTTTTT. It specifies CASGRPGQLTTNEKLFF. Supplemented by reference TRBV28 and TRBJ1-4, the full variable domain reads DVKVTQSSRYLVKRTGEKVFLECVQDMDHENMFWYRQDPGLGLRLIYFSYDVKMKEKGDIPEGYSVSREKKERFSLILESASTNQTSMYLCASGRPGQLTTNEKLFFGSGTQLSVL.

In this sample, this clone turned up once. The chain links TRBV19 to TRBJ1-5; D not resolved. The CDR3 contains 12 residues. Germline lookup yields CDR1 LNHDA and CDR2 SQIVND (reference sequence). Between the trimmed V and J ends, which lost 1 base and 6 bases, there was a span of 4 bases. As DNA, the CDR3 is TGTGCCAGTAGTATAGTATCTCAGCCCCAGCATTTT. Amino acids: CASSIVSQPQHF.

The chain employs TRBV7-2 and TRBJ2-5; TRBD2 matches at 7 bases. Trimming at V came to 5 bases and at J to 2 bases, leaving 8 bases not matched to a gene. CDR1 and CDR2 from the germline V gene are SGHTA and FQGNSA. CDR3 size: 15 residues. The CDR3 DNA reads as TGTGCCAGCAGCCCGCACAGCGGGAAACAAGAGACCCAGTACTTC. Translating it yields CASSPHSGKQETQYF. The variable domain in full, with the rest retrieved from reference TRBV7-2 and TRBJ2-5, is GAGVSQSPSNKVTEKGKDVELRCDPISGHTALYWYRQSLGQGLEFLIYFQGNSAPDKSGLPSDRFSAERTGGSVSTLTIQRTQQEDSAVYLCASSPHSGKQETQYFGPGTRLLVL.

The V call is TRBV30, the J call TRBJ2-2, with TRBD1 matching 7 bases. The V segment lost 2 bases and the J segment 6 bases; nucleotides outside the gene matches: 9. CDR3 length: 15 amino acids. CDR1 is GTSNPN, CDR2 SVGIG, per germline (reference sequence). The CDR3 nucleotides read TGTGCCTGGAGTAACCTGCCGCAGGGGGCCGGGGAGCTGTTTTTT. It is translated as CAWSNLPQGAGELFF.

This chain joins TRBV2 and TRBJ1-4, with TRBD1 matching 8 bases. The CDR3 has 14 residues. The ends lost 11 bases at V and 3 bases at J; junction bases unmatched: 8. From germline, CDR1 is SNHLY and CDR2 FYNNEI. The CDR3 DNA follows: TGTGCCCGAAGTCAGGGACAGGCTAATGAAAAACTGTTTTTT. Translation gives CARSQGQANEKLFF. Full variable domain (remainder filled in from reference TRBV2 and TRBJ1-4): EPEVTQTPSHQVTQMGQEVILRCVPISNHLYFYWYRQILGQKVEFLVSFYNNEISEKSEIFDDQFSVERPDGSNFTLKIRSTKLEDSAMYFCARSQGQANEKLFFGSGTQLSVL.

This chain's CDR3 is CASSIVPDTNQPQHF. The CDR3 DNA reads as TGTGCCAGTAGTATAGTGCCAGATACCAATCAGCCCCAGCATTTT. V usage is TRBV19 and J usage is TRBJ1-5; D remains ambiguous. This CDR3 region has 15 residues. Germline loops: CDR1 LNHDA, CDR2 SQIVND (reference sequence). V lost 1 base and J lost 3, with 10 bases in between.

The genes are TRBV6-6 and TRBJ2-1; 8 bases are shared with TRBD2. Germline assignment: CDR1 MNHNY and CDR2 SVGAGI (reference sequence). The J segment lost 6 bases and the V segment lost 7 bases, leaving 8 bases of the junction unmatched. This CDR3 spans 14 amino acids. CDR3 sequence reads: CASTQRERGNEQFF. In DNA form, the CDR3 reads TGTGCCAGCACCCAGCGGGAGAGGGGCAATGAGCAGTTCTTC.

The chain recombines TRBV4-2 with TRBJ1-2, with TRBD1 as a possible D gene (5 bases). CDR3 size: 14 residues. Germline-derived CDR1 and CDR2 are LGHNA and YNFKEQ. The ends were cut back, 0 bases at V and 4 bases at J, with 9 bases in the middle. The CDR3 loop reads CASSQDKGPYGYTF. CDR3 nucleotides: TGTGCCAGCAGCCAAGACAAGGGGCCCTATGGCTACACCTTC.

This CDR3 is CASRKTGTANTEAFF. DNA for the CDR3: TGTGCCAGTAGAAAAACCGGGACAGCGAACACTGAAGCTTTCTTT. This chain uses TRBV19 with TRBJ1-1, with 7 positions matching TRBD1. The CDR3 spans 15 residues. Germline CDR1 reads LNHDA; CDR2 reads SQIVND (reference sequence). J gave up 1 base and V 6 bases, and 8 bases lay outside the gene matches.